This T cell receptor beta chain stems from a study of CD8 T cells in Susac syndrome (dated by TCRdb to between 2019 and 2020). Describing the broader study: The study used repertoire sequencing to test whether antigen drove CD8+ T cell activation and differentiation in Susac syndrome.

The germline V gene (reference sequence) supplies CDR1 LGHDT and CDR2 YNNKEL. Taken from cysteine to phenylalanine, the CDR3 has 13 residues. The read is trimmed to its CDR3 DNA, 39 bases read in frame from base 1. Deletion took 0 bases off V and 7 bases off J, with a span of 9 bases between the germline ends. Overall results and qualifications from the work: The number of individuals in the TCR sequencing and HLA analysis was acknowledged as relatively small.

As to this clonotype: Its antigen target is currently unknown. No per-base quality is available; no much larger clone lies one base away.

RNA was extracted using the RNeasy kit, and 0.5 to 1 microgram was reverse transcribed with random hexamers. The immunoSEQ multiplex PCR assay, which covers 54 Vbeta and 13 Jbeta segments, was used to amplify TCR beta CDR3 regions. PCR amplification bias was corrected using a synthetic template baseline for primer optimization and computational correction. The study's own analysis went as follows. Reads were assigned to V, D and J genes according to IMGT and analyzed in immunoSEQ Analyzer, with only productive sequences retained. Clonality was computed as one minus Shannon entropy normalized by log2 of the number of productive unique sequences. For each patient and control, public and private clones were evaluated among the 100 most prevalent clones. Susac-specific clones were defined as absent from healthy and MS cohorts, around 970 published viral clones and other ImmuneACCESS disease sequences. TCRdb handled the public reads itself, with Q25 trimming in fastp and clone calling in MiXCR, and kept productive beta chains. Rows matching on CDR3 protein sequence are summarized as one entry with the most common DNA and genes. For this entry, the V and J calls and clone size follow TCRdb and not the study's own pipeline. The sample data list roughly 200,000 distinct CDR3 sequences, and 85% to 95% of these were observed just once. The ten largest clones capture 0.07% to 0.095% of the sample.

Peripheral blood CD8+ and CD4+ T cells from healthy donors, Susac syndrome patients and multiple sclerosis patients were profiled using high-throughput TCR beta sequencing. The multiple sclerosis controls were treatment-naive patients whose relapsing-remitting disease, either stable or active, fulfilled the revised McDonald criteria. CD8+ TEMRA cells were enriched by FACS, while bulk CD8+ and CD4+ T cells were purified by magnetic negative isolation. Blood was drawn into EDTA tubes, processed within 24 hours, and PBMCs were isolated by density gradient centrifugation. PBMCs intended for TCR sequencing were cryopreserved in liquid nitrogen and thawed later in a water bath at 37 degrees C. The sorted or isolated CD4+, CD8+ and CD8+ TEMRA cells had a purity of 90% or higher.

This receptor was taken from a human donor with multiple sclerosis. Source material: CD4+ T cells from PBMCs. The V and J genes are TRBV3-1 and TRBJ1-2; the D gene cannot be named for sure. The sequenced DNA is TGTGCCAGCAGCCAAGAGGTAACGGGTGGCTACACCTTC. Translated, it reads CASSQEVTGGYTF.